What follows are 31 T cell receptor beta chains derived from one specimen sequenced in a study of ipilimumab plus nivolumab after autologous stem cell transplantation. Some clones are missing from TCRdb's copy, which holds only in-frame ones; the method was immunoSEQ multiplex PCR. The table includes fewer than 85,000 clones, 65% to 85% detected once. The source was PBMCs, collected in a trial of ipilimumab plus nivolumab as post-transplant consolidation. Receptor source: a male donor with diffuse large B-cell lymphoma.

The CDR3 nucleotides read TGTGCCAGCAGCTTAGGGGGGGGCGAAAAACTGTTTTTT. Protein sequence: CASSLGGGEKLFF. This sequence joins TRBV7-6 and TRBJ1-4; TRBD1 is a possible D gene (6 bases). CDR3 length: 13 residues. From germline, CDR1 is SGHVS and CDR2 FNYEAQ. V lost 1 base, J lost 8 bases, and 8 bases lay in between. Supplemented by reference TRBV7-6 and TRBJ1-4, the full variable domain reads GAGVSQSPRYKVTKRGQDVALRCDPISGHVSLYWYRQALGQGPEFLTYFNYEAQQDKSGLPNDRFSAERPEGSISTLTIQRTEQRDSAMYRCASSLGGGEKLFFGSGTQLSVL.

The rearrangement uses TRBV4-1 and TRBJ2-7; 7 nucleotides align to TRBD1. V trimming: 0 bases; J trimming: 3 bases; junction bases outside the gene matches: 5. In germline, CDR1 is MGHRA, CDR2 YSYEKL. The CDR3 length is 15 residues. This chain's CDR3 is CASSQEGQGDYEQYF. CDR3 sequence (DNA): TGCGCCAGCAGCCAAGAAGGCCAGGGGGACTACGAGCAGTACTTC.

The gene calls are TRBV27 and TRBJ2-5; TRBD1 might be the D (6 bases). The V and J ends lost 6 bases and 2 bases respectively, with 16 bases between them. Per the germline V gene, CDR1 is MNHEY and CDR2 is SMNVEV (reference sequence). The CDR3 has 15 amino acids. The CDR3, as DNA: TGTGCCAGCAGCACAGGGTTGGTAGGTCAAGAGACCCAGTACTTC. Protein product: CASSTGLVGQETQYF.

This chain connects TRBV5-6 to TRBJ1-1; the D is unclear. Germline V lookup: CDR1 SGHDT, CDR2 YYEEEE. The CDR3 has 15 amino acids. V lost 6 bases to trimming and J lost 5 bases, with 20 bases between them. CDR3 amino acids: CASTSRRVWGTEAFF. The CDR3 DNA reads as TGTGCCAGCACAAGCAGAAGGGTTTGGGGTACTGAAGCTTTCTTT. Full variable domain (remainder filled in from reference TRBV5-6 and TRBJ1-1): DAGVTQSPTHLIKTRGQQVTLRCSPKSGHDTVSWYQQALGQGPQFIFQYYEEEERQRGNFPDRFSGHQFPNYSSELNVNALLLGDSALYLCASTSRRVWGTEAFFGQGTRLTVV.

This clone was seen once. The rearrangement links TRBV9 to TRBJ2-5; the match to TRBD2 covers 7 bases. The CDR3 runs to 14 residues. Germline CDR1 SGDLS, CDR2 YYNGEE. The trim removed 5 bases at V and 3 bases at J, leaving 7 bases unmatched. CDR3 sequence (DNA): TGTGCCAGCAGGGCCCCAGCGGGGAAAGAGACCCAGTACTTC. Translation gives CASRAPAGKETQYF.

CDR3 loop: CASSVPGTKEQYF. The CDR3 bases are TGTGCCAGCAGTGTTCCCGGGACTAAGGAGCAGTACTTC. This chain connects TRBV6-1 to TRBJ2-7, with 7 bases that match TRBD2. Germline lookup yields CDR1 MNHNS and CDR2 SASEGT. The ends lost 4 bases at V and 7 bases at J; junction bases unmatched: 7. The CDR3 spans 13 residues.

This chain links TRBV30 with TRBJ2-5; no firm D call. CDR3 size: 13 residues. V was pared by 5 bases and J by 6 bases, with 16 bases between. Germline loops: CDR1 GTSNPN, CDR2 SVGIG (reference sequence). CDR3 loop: CAWDSQGRQTQYF. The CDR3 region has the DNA TGTGCCTGGGACTCCCAAGGCAGGCAGACCCAGTACTTC.

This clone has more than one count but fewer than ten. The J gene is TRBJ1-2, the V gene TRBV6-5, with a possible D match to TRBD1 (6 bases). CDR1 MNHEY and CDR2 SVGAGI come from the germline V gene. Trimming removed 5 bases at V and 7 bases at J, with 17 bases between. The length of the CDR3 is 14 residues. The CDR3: CASSKGGLLSGYTF. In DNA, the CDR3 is TGTGCCAGCAGTAAGGGGGGTTTACTATCTGGCTACACCTTC.

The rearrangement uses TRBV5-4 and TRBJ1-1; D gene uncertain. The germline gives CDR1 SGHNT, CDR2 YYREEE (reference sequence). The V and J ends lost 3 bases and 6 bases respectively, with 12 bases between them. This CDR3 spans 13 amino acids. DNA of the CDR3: TGTGCCAGCAGCTGGTCCCGCGGGTCTGAAGCTTTCTTT. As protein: CASSWSRGSEAFF.

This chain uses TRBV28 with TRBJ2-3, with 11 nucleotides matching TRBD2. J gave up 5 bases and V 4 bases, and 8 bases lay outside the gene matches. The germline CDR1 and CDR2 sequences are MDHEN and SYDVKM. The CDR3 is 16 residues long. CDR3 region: CASSSPSGGLGDTQYF. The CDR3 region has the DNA TGTGCCAGCAGTTCCCCTAGCGGGGGGCTGGGAGATACGCAGTATTTT.

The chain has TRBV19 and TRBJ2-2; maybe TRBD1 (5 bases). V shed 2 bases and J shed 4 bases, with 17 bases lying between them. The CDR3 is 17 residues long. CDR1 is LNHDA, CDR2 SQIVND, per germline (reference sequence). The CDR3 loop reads CASSIPLGRAGTGELFF. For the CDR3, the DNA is TGTGCCAGTAGTATACCCTTGGGCAGGGCCGGCACCGGGGAGCTGTTTTTT.

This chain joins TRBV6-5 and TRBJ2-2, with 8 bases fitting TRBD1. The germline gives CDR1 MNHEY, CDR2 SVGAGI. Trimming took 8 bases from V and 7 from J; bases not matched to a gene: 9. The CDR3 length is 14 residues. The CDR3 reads CASGSRGRIGELFF. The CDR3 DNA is TGTGCCAGCGGCTCCAGGGGGCGAATCGGGGAGCTGTTTTTT.

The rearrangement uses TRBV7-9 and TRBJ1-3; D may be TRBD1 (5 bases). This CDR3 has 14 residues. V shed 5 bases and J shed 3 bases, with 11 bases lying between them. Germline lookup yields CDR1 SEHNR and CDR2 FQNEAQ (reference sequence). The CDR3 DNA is TGTGCCAGCAGCGCCCGGGGGTATGGAAACACCATATATTTT. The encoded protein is CASSARGYGNTIYF.

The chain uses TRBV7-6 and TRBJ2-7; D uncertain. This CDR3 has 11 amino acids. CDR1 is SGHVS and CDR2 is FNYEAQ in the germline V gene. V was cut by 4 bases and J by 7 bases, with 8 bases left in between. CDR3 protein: CASSSMGEQYF. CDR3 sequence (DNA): TGTGCCAGCAGCTCCATGGGGGAGCAGTACTTC. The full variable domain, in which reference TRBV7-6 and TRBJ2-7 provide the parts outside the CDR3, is GAGVSQSPRYKVTKRGQDVALRCDPISGHVSLYWYRQALGQGPEFLTYFNYEAQQDKSGLPNDRFSAERPEGSISTLTIQRTEQRDSAMYRCASSSMGEQYFGPGTRLTVT.

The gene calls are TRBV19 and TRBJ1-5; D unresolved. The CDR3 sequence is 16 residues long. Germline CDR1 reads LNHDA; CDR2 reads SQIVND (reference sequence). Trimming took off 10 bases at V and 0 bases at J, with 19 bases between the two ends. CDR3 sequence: CATMPLSQYSNQPQHF. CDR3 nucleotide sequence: TGTGCCACCATGCCACTGAGTCAGTATAGCAATCAGCCCCAGCATTTT.

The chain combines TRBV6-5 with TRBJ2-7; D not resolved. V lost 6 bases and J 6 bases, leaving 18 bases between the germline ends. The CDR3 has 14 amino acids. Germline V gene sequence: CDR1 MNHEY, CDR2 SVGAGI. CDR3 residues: CASSLRSSTAEQYF. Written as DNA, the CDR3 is TGTGCCAGCAGCCTCAGGTCCTCAACCGCCGAGCAGTACTTC.

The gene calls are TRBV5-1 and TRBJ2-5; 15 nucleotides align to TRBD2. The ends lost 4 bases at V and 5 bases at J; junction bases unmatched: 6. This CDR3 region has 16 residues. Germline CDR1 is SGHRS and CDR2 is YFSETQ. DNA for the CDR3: TGCGCCAGCAGCACCGGGACTAGCGGGGGGTTTGAGACCCAGTACTTC. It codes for CASSTGTSGGFETQYF. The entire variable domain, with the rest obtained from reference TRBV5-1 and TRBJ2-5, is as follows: KAGVTQTPRYLIKTRGQQVTLSCSPISGHRSVSWYQQTPGQGLQFLFEYFSETQRNKGNFPGRFSGRQFSNSRSEMNVSTLELGDSALYLCASSTGTSGGFETQYFGPGTRLLVL.

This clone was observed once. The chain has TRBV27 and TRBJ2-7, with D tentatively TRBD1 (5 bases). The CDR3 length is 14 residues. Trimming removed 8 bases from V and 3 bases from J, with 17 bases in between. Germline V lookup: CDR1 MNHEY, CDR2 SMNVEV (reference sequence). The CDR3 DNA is TGTGCCAGCCAACCCGCAGGGTCACACTACGAGCAGTACTTC. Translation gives CASQPAGSHYEQYF.

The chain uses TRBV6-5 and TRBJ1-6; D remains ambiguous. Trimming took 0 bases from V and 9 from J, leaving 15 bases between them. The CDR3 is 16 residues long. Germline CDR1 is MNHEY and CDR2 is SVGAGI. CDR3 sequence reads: CASSYSIVDELSPLHF. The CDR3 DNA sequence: TGTGCCAGCAGTTACTCGATCGTCGATGAACTTTCACCCCTCCACTTT.

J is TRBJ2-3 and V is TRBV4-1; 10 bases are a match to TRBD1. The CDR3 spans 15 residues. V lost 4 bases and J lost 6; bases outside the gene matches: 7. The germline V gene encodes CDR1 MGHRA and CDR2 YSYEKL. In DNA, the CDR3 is TGCGCCAGCAGCCCCCGGGACAGGGGACCCGATACGCAGTATTTT. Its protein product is CASSPRDRGPDTQYF.

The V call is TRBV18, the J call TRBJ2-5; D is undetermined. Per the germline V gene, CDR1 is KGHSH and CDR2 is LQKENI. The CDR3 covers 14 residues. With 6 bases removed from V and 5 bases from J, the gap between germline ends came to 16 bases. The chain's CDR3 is CASSTRTPGETQYF. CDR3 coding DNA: TGTGCCAGCTCCACCAGGACCCCCGGGGAGACCCAGTACTTC.

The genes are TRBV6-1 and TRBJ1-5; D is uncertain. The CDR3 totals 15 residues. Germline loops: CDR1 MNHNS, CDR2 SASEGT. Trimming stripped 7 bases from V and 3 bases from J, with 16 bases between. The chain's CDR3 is CASIRNGLTNQPQHF. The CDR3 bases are TGTGCCAGCATCCGGAACGGGCTGACCAATCAGCCCCAGCATTTT.

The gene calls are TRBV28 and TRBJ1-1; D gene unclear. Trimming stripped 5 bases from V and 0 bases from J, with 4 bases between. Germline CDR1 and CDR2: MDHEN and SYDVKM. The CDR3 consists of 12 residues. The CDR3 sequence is CASSRVNTEAFF. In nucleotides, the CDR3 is TGTGCCAGCAGTCGCGTGAACACTGAAGCTTTCTTT.

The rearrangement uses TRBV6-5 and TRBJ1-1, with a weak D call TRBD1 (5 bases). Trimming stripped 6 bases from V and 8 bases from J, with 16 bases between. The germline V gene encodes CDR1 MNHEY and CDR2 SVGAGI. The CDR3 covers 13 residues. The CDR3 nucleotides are TGTGCCAGCAGAGGGACGCGCGCCTTCGAAGCTTTCTTT. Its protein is CASRGTRAFEAFF.

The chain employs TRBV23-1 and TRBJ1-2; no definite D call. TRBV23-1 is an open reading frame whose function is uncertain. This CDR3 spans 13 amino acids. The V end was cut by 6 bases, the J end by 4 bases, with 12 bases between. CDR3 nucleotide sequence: TGCGCCAGCAGGTATGGGGTCTTCTATGGCTACACCTTC. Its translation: CASRYGVFYGYTF.

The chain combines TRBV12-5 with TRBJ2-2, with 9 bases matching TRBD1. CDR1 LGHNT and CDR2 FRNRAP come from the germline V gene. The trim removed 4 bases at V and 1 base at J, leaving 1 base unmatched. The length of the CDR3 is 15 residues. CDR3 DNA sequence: TGTGCTAGTGGTTCGGGACAGGGGAACACCGGGGAGCTGTTTTTT. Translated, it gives CASGSGQGNTGELFF.

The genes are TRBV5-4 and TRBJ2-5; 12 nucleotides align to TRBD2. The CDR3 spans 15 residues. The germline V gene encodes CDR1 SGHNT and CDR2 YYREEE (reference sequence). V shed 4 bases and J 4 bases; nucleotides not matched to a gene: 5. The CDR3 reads CASSSPSGGVETQYF. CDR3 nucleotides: TGTGCCAGCAGCAGTCCTAGCGGGGGGGTAGAGACCCAGTACTTC.

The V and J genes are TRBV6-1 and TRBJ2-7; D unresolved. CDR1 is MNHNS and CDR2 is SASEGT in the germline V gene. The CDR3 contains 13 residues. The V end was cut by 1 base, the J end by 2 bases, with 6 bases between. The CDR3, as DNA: TGTGCCAGCAGTGAAGGTTTCGCCTACGAGCAGTACTTC. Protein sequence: CASSEGFAYEQYF.

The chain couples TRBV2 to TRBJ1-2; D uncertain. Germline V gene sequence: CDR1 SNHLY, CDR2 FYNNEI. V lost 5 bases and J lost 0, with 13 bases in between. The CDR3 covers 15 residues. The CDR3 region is CASSLADGANYGYTF. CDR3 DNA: TGTGCCAGCAGTCTCGCGGACGGAGCTAACTATGGCTACACCTTC.

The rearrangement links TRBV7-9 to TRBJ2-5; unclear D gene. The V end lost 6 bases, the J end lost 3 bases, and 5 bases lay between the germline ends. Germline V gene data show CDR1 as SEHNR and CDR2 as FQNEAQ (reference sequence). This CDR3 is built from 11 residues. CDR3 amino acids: CASSEEETQYF. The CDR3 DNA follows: TGTGCCAGCAGTGAGGAAGAGACCCAGTACTTC.

This CDR3 reads CASSVSGGAETQYF. The CDR3 coding sequence is TGTGCCAGCAGCGTAAGTGGGGGGGCCGAGACCCAGTACTTC. The V gene is TRBV9, the J gene TRBJ2-5; possibly TRBD2 for D (7 bases). The CDR3 consists of 14 residues. V was pared by 1 base and J by 5 bases, with 12 bases between. The germline V gene has CDR1 SGDLS and CDR2 YYNGEE.